Sequencing of this TCR beta chain was carried out in a study of OX40 agonist ivuxolimab in advanced cancers. Regarding the research as a whole: Ivuxolimab was a fully human IgG2 agonistic monoclonal antibody targeting the costimulatory receptor OX40 (CD134). In the dose-escalation cohort, around 80% of patients were male, and the mean age was 60 years with a range of about 20 to 80. The purpose of peripheral TCRbeta sequencing was to test whether ivuxolimab changed TCR sequence diversity and led to clonal T-cell expansion. Of the approximately 53 patients in dose escalation, 19 had hepatocellular carcinoma, roughly 15 had melanoma, 9 had renal cell carcinoma and 9 had head and neck cancer. Patients were allowed to have had prior anti-PD-1, anti-PD-L1 or anti-CTLA-4 therapy, and more than 30% of the dose-escalation patients had previously received checkpoint inhibitors. The paper covers the monotherapy dose-escalation part of the phase I ivuxolimab trial, which included N ≈ 50 patients. Partial responses occurred in three dose-escalation patients: two with cutaneous melanoma and one with hepatocellular carcinoma. Intravenous ivuxolimab was administered to patients every 2 weeks at six dose levels: 0.01, 0.1, 0.3, 1.5, 3 and 10 mg/kg. Paper-wide results and their limitations: In the 0.1-3.0 mg/kg groups, partial responders were among the patients with the lowest normalized peripheral clonal expansion, particularly in CD8+ T cells. After ivuxolimab, expanded clones were on average more numerous among CD8+ T cells than among CD4+ T cells. At doses from 0.1 to 3.0 mg/kg, clonal expansion was seen in both CD4+ and CD8+ blood T cells between baseline and week 6. Low levels of normalized T-cell clonal expansion were also shown by some nonresponding patients. Antigen specificity was not determined for the clonally expanded peripheral T cells.

Relative to germline, V is missing 4 bases and J is missing 8 bases, with 8 bases of the junction outside any gene match. Reading from cysteine to phenylalanine, the CDR3 counts 15 amino acids. The sequence is cut down to CDR3 DNA, 45 bases in frame from base 1. As encoded in the germline V gene, CDR1 is SGHAT while CDR2 is FQNNGV. Genomic DNA was isolated from the sorted cells so that the TCRbeta CDR3 region could be sequenced. The immunoSEQ Assay was used to sequence the TCRbeta CDR3 regions. What TCRdb holds here is the immuneACCESS table cut down to in-frame rearrangements. Part of the clones is not present; checked against another copy, under half of the missing clones reflect an unresolved V gene, and the others are unexplained. The sample includes under 80,000 clones, with over 75% observed a single time. Roughly 4.5% of the sample goes to the ten largest clones. Patients with a history of autoimmune disease or receiving systemic immunosuppression were excluded from the trial. Peripheral blood for TCR sequencing was collected from all dose cohorts at baseline, on cycle 4 day 1, and on cycle 7 day 1. The samples were taken from a phase I, first-in-human, multicenter, open-label dose-escalation trial of ivuxolimab. The trial enrolled adults with locally advanced or metastatic head and neck squamous cell, hepatocellular, melanoma or renal cell carcinoma. Before TCR sequencing, CD4+ and CD8+ T cells were separately sorted from peripheral blood.

Points on this clone: The target of this receptor is not known. No qualities accompany the bases; no much larger clone lies one base away.

Source: CD4+ or CD8+ T cells sorted from blood, taken in a trial of the OX40 agonist ivuxolimab. This sequence originates from an adult with an advanced solid tumor such as melanoma, head and neck, liver or kidney cancer. The sequence links TRBV11-2 to TRBJ2-1; 10 of the junction bases match TRBD2. The DNA sequence follows: TGTGCCAGCAGCTCCTCTAGCGGGAGCCCCCATGAGCAGTTCTTC. Its product reads: CASSSSSGSPHEQFF.